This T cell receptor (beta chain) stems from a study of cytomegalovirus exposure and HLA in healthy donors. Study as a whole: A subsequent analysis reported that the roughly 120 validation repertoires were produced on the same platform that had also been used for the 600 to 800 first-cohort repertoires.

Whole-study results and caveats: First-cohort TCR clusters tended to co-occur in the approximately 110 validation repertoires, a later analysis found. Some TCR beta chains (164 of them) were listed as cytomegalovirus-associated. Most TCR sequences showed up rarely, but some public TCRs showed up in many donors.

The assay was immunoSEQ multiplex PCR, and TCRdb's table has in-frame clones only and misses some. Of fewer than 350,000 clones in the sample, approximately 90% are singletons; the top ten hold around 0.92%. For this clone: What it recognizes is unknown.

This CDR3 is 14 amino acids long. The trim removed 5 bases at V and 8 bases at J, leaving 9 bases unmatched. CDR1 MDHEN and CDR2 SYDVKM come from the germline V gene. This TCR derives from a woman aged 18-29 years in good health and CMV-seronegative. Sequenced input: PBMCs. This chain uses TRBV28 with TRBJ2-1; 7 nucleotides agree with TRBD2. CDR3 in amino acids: CASSRLARSDEQFF. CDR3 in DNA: TGTGCCAGCAGTCGACTAGCCAGATCTGATGAGCAGTTCTTC.